This T cell receptor (beta chain) appears in the sequencing data of a study of control samples from healthy donors and cancer patients. V was clipped by 6 bases and J by 4 bases, with 15 bases between them. Germline lookup yields CDR1 LNHDA and CDR2 SQIVND (reference sequence). CDR3 length: 14 residues. Generated by immunoSEQ multiplex PCR, the TCRdb table keeps only in-frame clones and is missing some. In the table there are around 110,000 clones, more than 70% of which are singletons. The genes are TRBV19 and TRBJ1-2, with a tentative D call TRBD1 (5 bases). Sequenced material: blood. The TCR comes from a woman aged 70-85 years in good health. As DNA, the CDR3 is TGTGCCAGTAGATCCGGCAGGGCCGTCTATGGCTACACCTTC. Its protein is CASRSGRAVYGYTF.